The present T cell receptor beta chain was sequenced within a study of T cell repertoires in cytomegalovirus infection. Study findings and constraints: What dominated the ex vivo response were HLA-C-restricted CMV-specific TCR beta clonotypes.

V lost 0 bases and J lost 3, with 6 bases in between. The CDR3 is made up of 13 amino acids. Looked up from germline, CDR1 is SGHRS and CDR2 is YFSETQ. Comments on this clonotype: The antigen remains undetermined.

TCRdb analysed the reads with MiXCR anew, one entry per CDR3 protein. The data contain approximately 70,000 distinct CDR3 sequences, under 25% of them seen just once; the ten biggest clones take up around 79%. This sequence joins TRBV5-1 and TRBJ1-2; D uncertain. The receptor comes from a human donor in good health (CMV status not recorded). Some clones in this sample may be carry-over from other donors' samples. The sample consisted of PBMCs, sequenced either directly or after in vitro stimulation (not recorded which). The CDR3 loop reads CASSLGGDYGYTF. The CDR3 nucleotides read TGCGCCAGCAGCTTGGGAGGAGACTATGGCTACACCTTC.